This TCR beta chain is drawn from a study of T cell repertoires in cytomegalovirus infection. Study context: Indicated by public TCR beta signatures were CMV infection and matching HLA type. Regarding the study as a whole: Within the response measured ex vivo, HLA-C-restricted CMV-specific TCR beta clonotypes were dominant. Carriers of CMV plus the relevant HLA were identified by cumulative public TCR beta family frequency.

MiXCR, applied by TCRdb to the reads, yields one record per CDR3 protein. The sample carries 900,000 to 950,000 distinct CDR3 sequences, around 29% recorded once. As for this clonotype: Its antigen is as yet unknown.

The V end was cut by 8 bases, the J end by 7 bases, with 14 bases between. CDR1 and CDR2 from the germline V gene are MNHEY and SVGAGI. The CDR3 is made up of 12 amino acids. V and J are TRBV6-5 and TRBJ2-5, with D tentatively TRBD2 (5 bases). Sequencing was performed on cultured CD8+ T cells from PBMCs, taken from culture after CMV antigen stimulation. The TCR originated in a human donor in good health (CMV status not recorded). Some clones in this sample may be carry-over from other donors' samples. DNA of the CDR3: TGTGCCAGCGCGGGTGCCACGGGGACCCAGTACTTC. Protein: CASAGATGTQYF.